These 16 T cell receptor beta chains originate from one sample sequenced in a study of siplizumab effects on memory and regulatory T cells. The repertoire was sequenced with immunoSEQ multiplex PCR; TCRdb's copy has only in-frame clones and lacks some. Of roughly 92,000 clones listed, roughly 94% are singletons. Source material: non-Treg CD4+ T cells sorted from blood. These receptors originate from a human donor in good health.

V is TRBV2 and J is TRBJ1-2; D gene unclear. CDR3 length equals 12 residues. V was shortened by 6 bases and J by 1 base, with 6 bases between the two germline ends. Germline lookup yields CDR1 SNHLY and CDR2 FYNNEI. Here the CDR3 DNA reads TGTGCCAGCAGGGACGGTAACTATGGCTACACCTTC. Protein sequence: CASRDGNYGYTF.

The chain joins TRBV18 to TRBJ2-3; D not certain. The V gene lost 6 bases and the J gene lost 1 base, with 11 bases spanning the gap. CDR3 length equals 14 residues. CDR1 and CDR2 (germline): KGHSH, LQKENI. CDR3: CASSSRAGTDTQYF. CDR3 nucleotide sequence: TGTGCCAGCTCTAGCCGGGCAGGCACAGATACGCAGTATTTT.

The table lists this clone with a count of one. V and J are TRBV2 and TRBJ2-2; no clear D. The V end lost 6 bases, the J end lost 0 bases, and 8 bases lay between the germline ends. Germline lookup yields CDR1 SNHLY and CDR2 FYNNEI. The CDR3 has 14 amino acids. CDR3 protein: CASRGNSNTGELFF. For the CDR3, the DNA is TGTGCCAGCAGGGGGAATTCGAACACCGGGGAGCTGTTTTTT.

This chain uses TRBV5-1 with TRBJ2-5; 8 bases are a match to TRBD2. The CDR3 runs to 15 residues. The germline gives CDR1 SGHRS, CDR2 YFSETQ. V shed 3 bases and J 5 bases; nucleotides not matched to a gene: 9. CDR3 DNA: TGCGCCAGCAGCTATCCGGGACTAGAGGGGGAGACCCAGTACTTC. Its protein is CASSYPGLEGETQYF.

The chain links TRBV5-4 to TRBJ2-3; 8 bases fit TRBD2. CDR1 SGHNT and CDR2 YYREEE come from the germline V gene (reference sequence). The junction had 5 bases not matched to a gene; V was cut back by 1 base and J by 1 base. The length of the CDR3 is 16 residues. CDR3: CASSLKRGSRTDTQYF. The CDR3, as DNA: TGTGCCAGCAGCTTGAAGCGGGGGAGCCGCACAGATACGCAGTATTTT. Filled out from reference TRBV5-4 and TRBJ2-3, the complete variable domain reads ETGVTQSPTHLIKTRGQQVTLRCSSQSGHNTVSWYQQALGQGPQFIFQYYREEENGRGNFPPRFSGLQFPNYSSELNVNALELDDSALYLCASSLKRGSRTDTQYFGPGTRLTVL.

This chain uses TRBV20-1 with TRBJ1-1, with a possible D match to TRBD1 (5 bases). Looked up from germline, CDR1 is DFQATT and CDR2 is SNEGSKA (reference sequence). The CDR3 is 11 residues long. V lost 1 base and J lost 11, with 11 bases in between. CDR3 sequence reads: CSARAGVTAFF. The CDR3 nucleotides read TGCAGTGCTAGAGCGGGGGTGACGGCTTTCTTT.

The genes are TRBV10-2 and TRBJ2-7, with 9 positions matching TRBD2. With V trimmed by 8 bases and J by 2 bases, 4 bases remained unmatched. The germline V gene encodes CDR1 WSHSY and CDR2 SAAADI. This CDR3 has 13 amino acids. DNA of the CDR3: TGCGCCAGCCGCGGCGGGGGGGCCTACGAGCAGTACTTC. The encoded protein is CASRGGGAYEQYF.

This rearrangement joins TRBV6-5 to TRBJ2-3; D gene uncertain. V was cut by 0 bases and J by 6 bases, with 10 bases left in between. Germline values: CDR1 MNHEY, CDR2 SVGAGI. The CDR3 has 14 residues. CDR3 coding DNA: TGTGCCAGCAGTTACTCGACCGGGCGGGATACGCAGTATTTT. Protein sequence: CASSYSTGRDTQYF.

The sample holds one count of this clone. The rearrangement links TRBV5-5 to TRBJ1-1, with D possibly being TRBD1 (6 bases). The V gene lost 5 bases and the J gene lost 5 bases, with 16 bases spanning the gap. Germline V gene data show CDR1 as SGHKS and CDR2 as YYEKEE (reference sequence). The CDR3 has 14 residues. In DNA form, the CDR3 reads TGTGCCAGCAGTCCGCCCGAAAGGGGGACTGAAGCTTTCTTT. It codes for CASSPPERGTEAFF.

This rearrangement joins TRBV19 to TRBJ1-5; 7 bases fit TRBD1. The V segment lost 3 bases and the J segment 3 bases; nucleotides outside the gene matches: 17. The CDR3 is 19 amino acids. In germline, CDR1 is LNHDA, CDR2 SQIVND (reference sequence). CDR3 sequence (DNA): TGTGCCAGTAGTATTCTTACCCTTTTAGGACAGGACTACAATCAGCCCCAGCATTTT. Its protein is CASSILTLLGQDYNQPQHF. Filled out from reference TRBV19 and TRBJ1-5, the complete variable domain reads DGGITQSPKYLFRKEGQNVTLSCEQNLNHDAMYWYRQDPGQGLRLIYYSQIVNDFQKGDIAEGYSVSREKKESFPLTVTSAQKNPTAFYLCASSILTLLGQDYNQPQHFGDGTRLSIL.

This chain uses TRBV7-9 with TRBJ1-1, with a tentative D call TRBD1 (5 bases). From germline, CDR1 is SEHNR and CDR2 FQNEAQ (reference sequence). Trimming removed 5 bases at V and 1 base at J, with 11 bases between. This CDR3 is 14 amino acids long. CDR3 sequence reads: CASSPGMGNTEAFF. CDR3 nucleotide sequence: TGTGCCAGCAGCCCAGGGATGGGGAACACTGAAGCTTTCTTT.

The rearrangement links TRBV9 to TRBJ2-2; maybe TRBD2 (6 bases). Trimming cost V 1 base and J 5 bases, with 18 bases left between them. The germline V gene encodes CDR1 SGDLS and CDR2 YYNGEE. The CDR3 is 17 residues long. The CDR3 bases are TGTGCCAGCAGCGTATTCGATGAACTAGCTATTACCGGGGAGCTGTTTTTT. Translated: CASSVFDELAITGELFF. The variable domain in full, completed from reference TRBV9 and TRBJ2-2, reads DSGVTQTPKHLITATGQRVTLRCSPRSGDLSVYWYQQSLDQGLQFLIQYYNGEERAKGNILERFSAQQFPDLHSELNLSSLELGDSALYFCASSVFDELAITGELFFGEGSRLTVL.

The V gene is TRBV6-1, the J gene TRBJ1-5, with D maybe TRBD1 (6 bases). The germline V gene encodes CDR1 MNHNS and CDR2 SASEGT. The CDR3 is made up of 17 amino acids. V lost 3 bases and J lost 4, with 19 bases in between. The CDR3, as DNA: TGTGCCAGCAGTGATTATGTCTTACAGGGACGAAATCAGCCCCAGCATTTT. Translated, it gives CASSDYVLQGRNQPQHF.

This clone was seen only a few times. J is TRBJ2-5 and V is TRBV27; D perhaps matches TRBD1 (6 bases). The CDR3 has 16 residues. V dropped 5 bases and J dropped 4 bases, with 20 bases sitting between them. Looked up from germline, CDR1 is MNHEY and CDR2 is SMNVEV (reference sequence). The CDR3 spells CASSPHLDRFGETQYF. CDR3 coding DNA: TGTGCCAGCAGTCCCCACCTCGACAGGTTTGGAGAGACCCAGTACTTC.

The chain links TRBV5-1 to TRBJ1-2; 7 nucleotides align to TRBD1. The CDR3 length is 15 residues. From germline, CDR1 is SGHRS and CDR2 YFSETQ. V shed 4 bases and J 3 bases; nucleotides not matched to a gene: 9. The CDR3 is CASSLLTGQDYGYTF. For the CDR3, the DNA is TGCGCCAGCAGCCTCCTGACAGGGCAGGACTATGGCTACACCTTC.

This clone occurred once. This chain connects TRBV5-1 to TRBJ2-1; D unclear. Trimming cost V 4 bases and J 9 bases, with 17 bases left between them. The germline gives CDR1 SGHRS, CDR2 YFSETQ. This CDR3 comprises 14 residues. CDR3 region: CASSPRAEVIEQFF. The CDR3 DNA follows: TGCGCCAGCAGCCCTAGAGCAGAAGTGATTGAGCAGTTCTTC.